The 27 T cell receptor beta chains presented below share a single source sample, sequenced in a study of T-cell reconstitution after alpha-beta-depleted transplantation in children listed by TCRdb under 2016. What this sample's treatment or condition label stands for: allogeneic hematopoietic cell transplantation with graft depleted of TCRalphabeta T cells and CD19 B cells. The method behind the library was PCR. Sequencing used an Illumina HiSeq 2500. Molecular barcoding was employed in the preparation of TCR libraries, with unique molecular identifiers being used to normalize TCRbeta repertoire quantification. The public reads were reprocessed in TCRdb via fastp at Q25 and MiXCR, keeping in-frame beta chains. Every entry covers one CDR3 protein and lists the most common genes and DNA from its rows. Across this sample there are 780,000 or so distinct CDR3 sequences, with roughly 15% seen only once. Jointly, the top ten make up under 6% of the sample.

Source: PBMCs, mostly from graft donor cells, taken 360 days after TCRalphabeta/CD19-depleted stem cell transplant. Every receptor here comes from a male patient between 5 and 17 years old who had a stem cell transplant for acute lymphoblastic leukemia, so the T cells may come from the graft donor.

V and J are TRBV6-1 and TRBJ1-4; D uncertain. CDR1 is MNHNS and CDR2 is SASEGT in the germline V gene. The length of the CDR3 is 15 residues. Between the trimmed V and J ends, which lost 1 base and 6 bases, there was a span of 12 bases. In DNA, the CDR3 is TGTGCCAGCAGTGAAGAGGTGGGGATCTATGAAAAACTGTTTTTT. It specifies CASSEEVGIYEKLFF.

The chain uses TRBV9 and TRBJ2-3, with D perhaps TRBD2 (6 bases). Germline V lookup: CDR1 SGDLS, CDR2 YYNGEE. Trimming removed 0 bases at V and 2 bases at J, with 13 bases between. CDR3 size: 16 residues. DNA of the CDR3: TGTGCCAGCAGCGTAGAGGGACTTCCCCCCACAGATACGCAGTATTTT. Protein sequence: CASSVEGLPPTDTQYF.

This clonotype was recorded a few times. This chain connects TRBV12-3 or TRBV12-4 to TRBJ2-7, with 16 bases that match TRBD2. This CDR3 is built from 17 residues. With 5 bases clipped from V and 4 bases from J, the junction kept 8 bases outside the gene matches. This chain's CDR3 is CASSPGLAGGFKYEQYF. CDR3 in DNA: TGTGCCAGCAGTCCGGGACTAGCGGGAGGGTTTAAGTACGAGCAGTACTTC.

This clonotype was observed a handful of times. The chain is built from TRBV5-1 and TRBJ2-7, with 8 bases that match TRBD2. The CDR3 covers 15 residues. Per germline, CDR1 SGHRS and CDR2 YFSETQ. Trimming at V came to 0 bases and at J to 1 base, leaving 3 bases not matched to a gene. The CDR3 protein is CASSLVAGRSYEQYF. For the CDR3, the DNA is TGCGCCAGCAGCTTGGTAGCGGGAAGATCCTACGAGCAGTACTTC.

The chain uses TRBV7-9 and TRBJ2-5; 13 positions match TRBD2. Per the germline V gene, CDR1 is SEHNR and CDR2 is FQNEAQ (reference sequence). The V segment lost 6 bases and the J segment 5 bases; nucleotides outside the gene matches: 9. The CDR3 runs 16 residues. The CDR3 coding sequence is TGTGCCAGCAGTCCAAGGACTAGCGGGAGTTGGGAGACCCAGTACTTC. Amino acid sequence: CASSPRTSGSWETQYF.

This clonotype was detected ten times or more. V is TRBV7-9 and J is TRBJ2-7; D gene uncertain. Germline lookup yields CDR1 SEHNR and CDR2 FQNEAQ (reference sequence). The CDR3 runs 14 residues. V was clipped by 2 bases and J by 7 bases, with 15 bases between them. CDR3 residues: CASSLWVGQWEQYF. CDR3 sequence (DNA): TGTGCCAGCAGCTTATGGGTAGGGCAATGGGAGCAGTACTTC.

This clonotype was counted a few times. The rearrangement uses TRBV7-9 and TRBJ2-7; 9 nucleotides match TRBD1. CDR1 and CDR2 (germline): SEHNR, FQNEAQ (reference sequence). After removal of 6 bases from V and 8 bases from J, the junction contained 8 bases not matched to a gene. The CDR3 contains 13 residues. CDR3 in amino acids: CASSPQGAGKQYF. CDR3 sequence (DNA): TGTGCCAGCAGTCCACAGGGGGCCGGGAAGCAGTACTTC.

This CDR3 is CSVEIGTGNPYEQYF. The CDR3 DNA follows: TGCAGCGTTGAGATTGGGACAGGGAATCCCTACGAGCAGTACTTC. The J gene is TRBJ2-7, the V gene TRBV29-1; 9 bases match TRBD1. V gave up 3 bases and J gave up 2 bases; unmatched junction bases: 8. The CDR3 loop spans 15 amino acids. CDR1 and CDR2 (germline): SQVTM, ANQGSEA.

This clonotype showed up many times. The V and J genes are TRBV11-2 and TRBJ2-3; 10 nucleotides align to TRBD2. With V trimmed by 1 base and J by 1 base, 8 bases remained unmatched. Germline V gives CDR1 SGHAT, CDR2 FQNNGV. This CDR3 has 18 amino acids. The CDR3 region has the DNA TGTGCCAGCAGCTTAGGTGGCCTAGCGGGAGTGGGCACAGATACGCAGTATTTT. It codes for CASSLGGLAGVGTDTQYF.

The chain recombines TRBV20-1 with TRBJ2-1, with a possible D match to TRBD2 (6 bases). V was clipped by 5 bases and J by 0 bases, with 14 bases between them. Germline V gene lookup returns CDR1 DFQATT and CDR2 SNEGSKA (reference sequence). The CDR3 is 15 residues long. CDR3 sequence (DNA): TGCAGTGCTTTCACCGTAGCGGCCTCCTACAATGAGCAGTTCTTC. It encodes CSAFTVAASYNEQFF.

V gene TRBV5-6 combines with J gene TRBJ2-5, with unresolved D. Germline V gives CDR1 SGHDT, CDR2 YYEEEE. Trimming shortened V by 4 bases and J by 3 bases, and 4 bases separated the two germline ends. CDR3 size: 11 residues. The CDR3 coding sequence is TGTGCCAGCAGCATGGAAGAGACCCAGTACTTC. Protein sequence: CASSMEETQYF.

This clonotype turned up a few times. The rearrangement joins TRBV7-9 to TRBJ2-4; D might be TRBD1 or TRBD2, each matching 5 bases. Germline-derived CDR1 and CDR2 are SEHNR and FQNEAQ (reference sequence). V lost 5 bases and J 16 bases, leaving 15 bases between the germline ends. The CDR3 covers 11 residues. CDR3 sequence (DNA): TGTGCCAGCAGCAGGGACGGCCGAGTTTACTTC. Amino acids: CASSRDGRVYF.

The sample holds a few counts of this clonotype. The chain combines TRBV28 with TRBJ1-5, with 9 bases fitting TRBD1. CDR1 is MDHEN, CDR2 SYDVKM, per germline. V shed 2 bases and J 7 bases; nucleotides not matched to a gene: 9. The CDR3 runs to 16 residues. This CDR3 is CASSLRGTGSRQPQHF. The CDR3 region has the DNA TGTGCCAGCAGTTTACGTGGGACAGGGTCGCGGCAGCCCCAGCATTTT.

This chain uses TRBV25-1 with TRBJ1-4, with D hard to call. Trimming stripped 3 bases from V and 3 bases from J, with 11 bases between. The CDR3 runs 15 residues. The germline V gene has CDR1 MGHDK and CDR2 SYGVNS. The CDR3 DNA sequence: TGTGCCAGCAGTGAGGTGCGGCAGCCTAATGAAAAACTGTTTTTT. Its translation is CASSEVRQPNEKLFF.

The chain couples TRBV7-3 to TRBJ2-5; 14 nucleotides match TRBD2. This CDR3 has 19 residues. Germline V gives CDR1 SGHTA, CDR2 FQGTGA. V lost 4 bases, J lost 4 bases, and 14 bases stayed unmatched. CDR3 loop: CASSSKPLGTSGSRETQYF. The CDR3 DNA sequence: TGTGCCAGCAGCTCGAAACCCCTGGGGACTAGCGGGAGTAGAGAGACCCAGTACTTC. The full variable domain, with the rest looked up from reference TRBV7-3 and TRBJ2-5, is GAGVSQTPSNKVTEKGKYVELRCDPISGHTALYWYRQSLGQGPEFLIYFQGTGAADDSGLPNDRFFAVRPEGSVSTLKIQRTERGDSAVYLCASSSKPLGTSGSRETQYFGPGTRLLVL.

This clonotype has a count of ten or more. The CDR3 reads CASIPADIPYGYTF. Written as DNA, the CDR3 is TGTGCCAGCATCCCGGCAGATATCCCCTATGGCTACACCTTC. The chain carries TRBV12-3 or TRBV12-4 and TRBJ1-2; no clear D. V was trimmed by 7 bases and J by 4 bases, leaving 16 bases between them. The CDR3 is made up of 14 amino acids.

This chain uses TRBV5-4 with TRBJ2-4, with D maybe TRBD2 (6 bases). The CDR3 covers 16 residues. V was cut by 0 bases and J by 5 bases, with 15 bases left in between. From germline, CDR1 is SGHNT and CDR2 YYREEE (reference sequence). The CDR3 nucleotides are TGTGCCAGCAGCTTGGGTGGCGGGAACTCCCAAAACATTCAGTACTTC. This translates into CASSLGGGNSQNIQYF.

This clonotype was counted between two and nine times. V usage is TRBV4-2 and J usage is TRBJ2-7; D gene unclear. Germline V gene data show CDR1 as LGHNA and CDR2 as YNFKEQ. The CDR3 is made up of 14 amino acids. Trimming took 1 base from V and 1 from J, leaving 8 bases between them. CDR3 region: CASSQVSSSYEQYF. The CDR3 DNA reads as TGTGCCAGCAGCCAAGTCTCGAGTTCCTACGAGCAGTACTTC.

The chain recombines TRBV7-3 with TRBJ2-1; D gene unclear. Germline CDR1 and CDR2: SGHTA and FQGTGA. The V gene lost 5 bases and the J gene lost 0 bases, with 17 bases spanning the gap. The CDR3 has 17 residues. DNA for the CDR3: TGTGCCAGCAGCCAGACTCCGATCACCGACTCCTACAATGAGCAGTTCTTC. It is translated as CASSQTPITDSYNEQFF. Variable domain in full (rest from reference TRBV7-3 and TRBJ2-1): GAGVSQTPSNKVTEKGKYVELRCDPISGHTALYWYRQSLGQGPEFLIYFQGTGAADDSGLPNDRFFAVRPEGSVSTLKIQRTERGDSAVYLCASSQTPITDSYNEQFFGPGTRLTVL.

This clonotype has more than one count but fewer than ten. The genes are TRBV5-1 and TRBJ2-1, with D maybe TRBD1 (6 bases). This CDR3 region has 17 residues. Germline-derived CDR1 and CDR2 are SGHRS and YFSETQ. With 0 bases removed from V and 5 bases from J, the gap between germline ends came to 18 bases. The CDR3: CASSLGPGTTRDNEQFF. The CDR3 DNA is TGCGCCAGCAGCTTGGGGCCGGGGACAACTAGGGACAATGAGCAGTTCTTC.

This clonotype has just a few counts. The chain has TRBV24-1 and TRBJ2-3; possibly TRBD1 for D (6 bases). Germline CDR1 reads KGHDR; CDR2 reads SFDVKD. Trimming cost V 6 bases and J 4 bases, with 13 bases left between them. CDR3 size: 14 residues. The CDR3 DNA reads TGTGCCACCAGTCCTGAGGGGGAGCCAGATACGCAGTATTTT. Translation gives CATSPEGEPDTQYF.

Worth noting for this clonotype: This may be a read error: a much more frequent sequence differs by one nucleotide. The chain has TRBV20-1 and TRBJ2-7; 9 positions agree with TRBD2. This CDR3 contains 15 residues. CDR1 and CDR2 from the germline V gene are DFQATT and SNEGSKA (reference sequence). As DNA, the CDR3 is TGCTGTGCTAGAGGACGGACTAGCGACTCCTACGAGCAGTACTTC. Protein sequence: CCARGRTSDSYEQYF.

The V gene is TRBV28, the J gene TRBJ1-3; possible D gene TRBD1, 5 bases. This CDR3 contains 14 residues. Germline CDR1 is MDHEN and CDR2 is SYDVKM. V was cut by 8 bases and J by 2 bases, with 13 bases left in between. The CDR3 DNA reads TGTGCCAGCCGCTTGGGAGGGGCTGGAAACACCATATATTTT. It translates to CASRLGGAGNTIYF.

The chain carries TRBV2 and TRBJ2-5; TRBD1 agrees at 8 bases. This CDR3 is 12 amino acids long. The ends lost 9 bases at V and 7 bases at J; junction bases unmatched: 7. Germline assignment: CDR1 SNHLY and CDR2 FYNNEI. CDR3 in amino acids: CARGTGSGTQYF. The CDR3 coding sequence is TGTGCCAGAGGGACAGGCAGCGGGACCCAGTACTTC.

This clonotype was found many times. This chain connects TRBV20-1 to TRBJ2-6; D is possibly TRBD2 (5 bases). Trimming took 0 bases from V and 0 from J, leaving 15 bases between them. There are 18 residues in the CDR3. The germline V gene encodes CDR1 DFQATT and CDR2 SNEGSKA (reference sequence). The CDR3 coding sequence is TGCAGTGCTAGAGATCGGGTCAGAGGGTACTCTGGGGCCAACGTCCTGACTTTC. Residues: CSARDRVRGYSGANVLTF.

In its sample, this clonotype was seen a few times. The rearrangement joins TRBV27 to TRBJ1-1; D is unresolved. CDR3 length equals 17 residues. Germline V gives CDR1 MNHEY, CDR2 SMNVEV (reference sequence). V gave up 8 bases and J gave up 5 bases, with 27 bases separating them. CDR3 protein: CASHPRAGDPIWTEAFF. The CDR3 DNA reads as TGTGCCAGCCATCCGAGGGCGGGCGACCCTATCTGGACTGAAGCTTTCTTT.

The table lists this clonotype with many counts. The chain carries TRBV11-2 and TRBJ2-4; 11 nucleotides agree with TRBD2. The CDR3 runs 17 residues. CDR1 is SGHAT, CDR2 FQNNGV, per germline. V shed 0 bases and J 3 bases; nucleotides not matched to a gene: 4. CDR3 protein: CASSLDFTSGSKNIQYF. The CDR3, as DNA: TGTGCCAGCAGCTTAGATTTTACTAGCGGGAGCAAAAACATTCAGTACTTC.